Below are 20 T cell receptor beta chains sequenced from a single sample in a study of blood T cells in healthy people across ages. The use of a sample-barcoded 5' primer and a J-beta primer mix characterized a second PCR of roughly 6 to 11 cycles. TCRdb reprocessed the 5' RACE reads via MiXCR and lists one record per CDR3 protein. Of about 620,000 distinct CDR3 sequences listed, roughly half were seen once; the top ten hold approximately 13%. The material sequenced was blood. These receptors were taken from an elderly woman in good health.

This CDR3 reads CASSLWADNQPQHF. CDR3 coding DNA: TGTGCCAGCAGTTTATGGGCAGACAATCAGCCCCAGCATTTT. The genes are TRBV27 and TRBJ1-5; D remains unclear. The CDR3 runs 14 residues. With 1 base removed from V and 3 bases from J, the gap between germline ends came to 7 bases. The germline gives CDR1 MNHEY, CDR2 SMNVEV (reference sequence).

V gene TRBV20-1 combines with J gene TRBJ1-4; D possibly corresponds to TRBD1 (6 bases). CDR1 and CDR2 (germline): DFQATT, SNEGSKA (reference sequence). This CDR3 comprises 15 residues. Trimming shortened V by 4 bases and J by 4 bases, and 16 bases separated the two germline ends. CDR3 residues: CSAKPLGGRNEKLFF. CDR3 DNA sequence: TGCAGTGCTAAGCCGTTGGGGGGCCGTAATGAAAAACTGTTTTTT.

The table lists this clonotype with many counts. This chain links TRBV7-2 with TRBJ2-3; 9 nucleotides agree with TRBD2. The CDR3 runs 14 residues. V trimming: 2 bases; J trimming: 7 bases; junction bases outside the gene matches: 4. Germline CDR1 SGHTA, CDR2 FQGNSA. The CDR3, as DNA: TGTGCCAGCAGCTTAAGCGGGAGGACAAATACGCAGTATTTT. Encoded protein: CASSLSGRTNTQYF.

In regard to this clonotype: This may stem from a read error, because a much larger clone lies one nucleotide away. The CDR3 region is CASLKQDSSSYNEQYF. The CDR3 DNA is TGTGCCAGCCTCAAACAGGACTCGAGCTCCTACAATGAGCAGTACTTC. V and J are TRBV2 and TRBJ2-1; TRBD1 or TRBD2 may be the D gene (5 bases each). The J call is doubtful: the DNA matches TRBJ2-7 better. CDR3 length equals 16 residues. Germline V gives CDR1 SNHLY, CDR2 FYNNEI.

With respect to this clonotype: This may be a read error, as it is one base from a much larger clone. The chain joins TRBV29-1 to TRBJ2-1; the D call may be TRBD1 or TRBD2 (5 bases each). This CDR3 is built from 13 residues. CDR1 and CDR2 (germline): SQVTM, ANQGSEA. Trimming took off 7 bases at V and 13 bases at J, with 23 bases between the two ends. The CDR3 nucleotides are TGCAGCGCAAAAGGGCTAATGGGGGAGACCCAGTTCTTC. This sequence encodes CSAKGLMGETQFF.

CDR3 amino acids: CASSQATSGTYNEQFF. CDR3 in DNA: TGTGCCAGCAGCCAAGCGACTAGCGGGACCTACAATGAGCAGTTCTTC. The chain combines TRBV14 with TRBJ2-1; TRBD2 agrees at 11 bases. From germline, CDR1 is SGHDN and CDR2 FVKESK. Trimming took 1 base from V and 2 from J; bases not matched to a gene: 1. The CDR3 loop spans 16 amino acids.

This clonotype has at least ten counts. The chain has TRBV28 and TRBJ2-3, with TRBD2 as a possible D gene (6 bases). V lost 5 bases and J lost 11, with 23 bases in between. Germline V CDR1 and CDR2: MDHEN, SYDVKM. The CDR3 is 15 amino acids. CDR3 sequence: CASSPLLGLTWGQYF. In DNA form, the CDR3 reads TGTGCCAGCAGTCCACTCCTGGGACTCACTTGGGGGCAGTATTTT. The variable domain in full, with the rest retrieved from reference TRBV28 and TRBJ2-3, is DVKVTQSSRYLVKRTGEKVFLECVQDMDHENMFWYRQDPGLGLRLIYFSYDVKMKEKGDIPEGYSVSREKKERFSLILESASTNQTSMYLCASSPLLGLTWGQYFGPGTRLTVL.

This rearrangement joins TRBV3-1 to TRBJ2-5; possibly TRBD2 for D (6 bases). Looked up from germline, CDR1 is LGHDT and CDR2 is YNNKEL (reference sequence). This CDR3 region has 16 residues. V lost 0 bases and J lost 5, with 16 bases in between. CDR3 sequence (DNA): TGTGCCAGCAGCCAAGAAGTGGGGACTTCCTGGGAGACCCAGTACTTC. Amino acids: CASSQEVGTSWETQYF.

The V call is TRBV5-1, the J call TRBJ2-5; 7 bases align to TRBD1. Germline CDR1 is SGHRS and CDR2 is YFSETQ. The CDR3 spans 16 residues. After removal of 1 base from V and 2 bases from J, the junction contained 8 bases not matched to a gene. CDR3 nucleotides: TGCGCCAGCAGCTTGTCCGGGACAGCTGGGCAAGAGACCCAGTACTTC. It translates to CASSLSGTAGQETQYF.

This clonotype appeared many times. The chain has TRBV27 and TRBJ2-3, with a possible D match to TRBD2 (5 bases). The V and J ends lost 6 bases and 0 bases respectively, with 16 bases between them. Germline values: CDR1 MNHEY, CDR2 SMNVEV (reference sequence). The CDR3 extends over 16 amino acids. The CDR3 loop is CASSLRVSGSTDTQYF. The DNA of the CDR3 is TGTGCCAGCAGCCTACGGGTCAGCGGTAGCACAGATACGCAGTATTTT.

This clonotype appeared many times. V gene TRBV5-1 combines with J gene TRBJ2-3, with D perhaps matching TRBD1 or TRBD2 (5 bases each). Per germline, CDR1 SGHRS and CDR2 YFSETQ. V gave up 2 bases and J gave up 4 bases, with 11 bases separating them. The CDR3 runs to 14 residues. The CDR3 DNA reads TGCGCCAGCAGCTTCAGTAGAGGGGCAGATACGCAGTATTTT. This sequence encodes CASSFSRGADTQYF.

Points on this clonotype: This may be a read error: a much more frequent sequence differs by one nucleotide. V usage is TRBV27 and J usage is TRBJ2-5; D uncertain. V was shortened by 7 bases and J by 11 bases, with 14 bases between the two germline ends. The CDR3 totals 11 residues. Germline CDR1 and CDR2: MNHEY and SMNVEV (reference sequence). The chain's CDR3 is CASIHLSEQYF. The DNA for the CDR3 is TGTGCCAGCATACACTTAAGTGAGCAGTACTTC.

The chain employs TRBV4-2 and TRBJ2-2; D is unresolved. CDR3 length equals 17 residues. V lost 3 bases and J lost 0, with 14 bases in between. Germline V gene data show CDR1 as LGHNA and CDR2 as YNFKEQ. In DNA form, the CDR3 reads TGTGCCAGCAGCCAGGGGTTATTTCCTGCGAACACCGGGGAGCTGTTTTTT. Amino acid sequence: CASSQGLFPANTGELFF.

A word on this clonotype: It may be a read error: a sequence one base away is much more abundant. The chain combines TRBV5-4 with TRBJ2-7; D uncertain. The V gene lost 4 bases and the J gene lost 10 bases, with 18 bases spanning the gap. The CDR3 runs to 13 residues. CDR1 SGHNT and CDR2 YYREEE come from the germline V gene (reference sequence). The CDR3 is CASSQDGQEAQYF. The DNA for the CDR3 is TGTGCCAGCAGCCAGGACGGCCAAGAGGCCCAGTACTTC.

The rearrangement joins TRBV29-1 to TRBJ2-1; 7 bases align to TRBD1. The V gene's germline CDR1 is SQVTM and CDR2 ANQGSEA. The ends lost 7 bases at V and 0 bases at J; junction bases unmatched: 9. The CDR3 has 15 residues. The CDR3 sequence is CSGGKWDSSYNEQFF. In DNA form, the CDR3 reads TGCAGCGGGGGGAAGTGGGACAGCTCCTACAATGAGCAGTTCTTC.

CDR3 loop: CASSQKPDTQYF. DNA for the CDR3: TGTGCCAGCAGCCAAAAGCCAGATACGCAGTATTTT. The chain combines TRBV4-2 with TRBJ2-3; the D is unclear. Trimming cost V 2 bases and J 4 bases, with 4 bases left between them. Germline CDR1 is LGHNA and CDR2 is YNFKEQ. The CDR3 consists of 12 residues.

This sequence joins TRBV4-2 and TRBJ1-1, with TRBD1 matching over 9 bases. Trimming removed 3 bases from V and 5 bases from J; junction bases left unmatched: 4. The CDR3 contains 14 residues. The V gene's germline CDR1 is LGHNA and CDR2 YNFKEQ. The CDR3 DNA follows: TGTGCCAGCAGCCAGACAGGGGGAAAGACTGAAGCTTTCTTT. It codes for CASSQTGGKTEAFF.

This clonotype appeared a few times. The V call is TRBV12-3 or TRBV12-4, the J call TRBJ1-5; D is possibly TRBD1 (5 bases). Trimming removed 4 bases from V and 7 bases from J, with 11 bases in between. The CDR3 is 13 amino acids. The CDR3 DNA reads TGTGCCAGCAGTTCTAGGGGTGGGCAGCCCCAGCATTTT. It encodes CASSSRGGQPQHF.

CDR3 sequence reads: CSATKTVYNEQFF. CDR3 DNA: TGCAGTGCTACCAAGACAGTCTACAATGAGCAGTTCTTC. The V call is TRBV20-1, the J call TRBJ2-1; a possible D gene is TRBD1 (5 bases). The V and J ends lost 4 bases and 3 bases respectively, with 10 bases between them. Germline CDR1 is DFQATT and CDR2 is SNEGSKA (reference sequence). This CDR3 is built from 13 residues.

The chain recombines TRBV20-1 with TRBJ2-7, with unresolved D. Germline V gene lookup returns CDR1 DFQATT and CDR2 SNEGSKA (reference sequence). CDR3 size: 14 residues. V was trimmed by 4 bases and J by 7 bases, leaving 20 bases between them. CDR3 loop: CSAIPGSSYNEQYF. DNA for the CDR3: TGCAGTGCTATCCCCGGAAGCTCCTACAATGAGCAGTACTTC.